The source of this T cell receptor (beta chain) is a study of shared T cell receptors in the human thymus. The repertoire was sequenced with immunoSEQ multiplex PCR; TCRdb's copy has only in-frame clones and lacks some. Altogether hundreds of thousands of clones are present, 80% to 90% being singletons, with the ten largest covering over 0.008%. V shed 2 bases and J shed 4 bases, with 15 bases lying between them. The CDR3 runs 16 residues. Germline V lookup: CDR1 SGHVS, CDR2 FQNEAQ. The same data also contributed to another study, on human thymus T cells. That paper adds: Samples came from healthy Finnish infants during open corrective cardiac surgery. Thymus tissue was removed during corrective cardiac surgery. Thymic and blood repertoires appeared to show biased V and J gene usage. Highly overlapping thymic repertoires among unrelated individuals were reported in related research.

This sequence originates from a girl younger than two with a congenital heart defect. This chain joins TRBV7-8 and TRBJ2-1; D uncertain. Source material: thymocytes. The CDR3 sequence is CASSLCFEDGYNEQFF. DNA for the CDR3: TGTGCCAGCAGCTTATGCTTTGAGGATGGGTACAATGAGCAGTTCTTC.